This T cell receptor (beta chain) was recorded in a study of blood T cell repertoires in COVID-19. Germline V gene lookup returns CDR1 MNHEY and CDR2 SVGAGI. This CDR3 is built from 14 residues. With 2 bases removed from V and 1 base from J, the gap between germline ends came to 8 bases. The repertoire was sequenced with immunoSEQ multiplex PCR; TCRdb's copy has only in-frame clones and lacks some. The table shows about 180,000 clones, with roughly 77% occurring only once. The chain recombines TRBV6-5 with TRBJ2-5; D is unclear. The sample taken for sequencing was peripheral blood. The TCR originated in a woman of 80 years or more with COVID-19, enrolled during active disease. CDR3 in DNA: TGTGCCAGCAGTTACGGCGGATTCCAAGAGACCCAGTACTTC. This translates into CASSYGGFQETQYF.